The clone carrying this TCR beta chain came up many times. The antigen is unknown. The source of the sample is a study of neurological immune-mediated disorders. Whole-study results and caveats: Expansion of TCR clones was greatest in HTLV-1-associated myelopathy and smallest in multiple sclerosis, where it fell below that of healthy controls.

Every sequencing run produced over 170 million TCR-beta sequences, and the sequences from any one run covered 15-18 subjects. TCRdb processed the 5' RACE reads anew with MiXCR; each CDR3 protein has one entry. The sample shows tens of thousands of distinct CDR3 sequences, 6% to 7.5% of them seen only once. Germline assignment: CDR1 SGHKS and CDR2 YYEKEE (reference sequence). V shed 2 bases and J 0 bases; nucleotides not matched to a gene: 10. This CDR3 has 17 residues. This clonotype originated in a man aged 45 to 65 in good health. The chain joins TRBV5-5 to TRBJ2-7; 8 nucleotides line up with TRBD1. The specimen sequenced was CD4+ T cells from blood. CDR3 bases: TGTGCCAGCAGCTTAAGACAGTCAGGGGGCGCCTCCTACGAGCAGTACTTC. This gives the protein CASSLRQSGGASYEQYF.